A single sample is the source of the 21 T cell receptor beta chains below, sequenced in a study of tumor-infiltrating lymphocytes in primary liver carcinoma. From unsorted bulk tissue weighing about 18-30 mg, DNA and RNA were co-extracted. A constant-region primer primed TCR beta cDNA synthesis from 450 to 550 ng of total RNA. For TCR beta, libraries were produced by three nested multiplex PCR rounds using slightly modified ARM-PCR. The first two PCR rounds used TRBV1-TRBV30 forward primers with a C-beta reverse primer, nine to eleven cycles each. MiXCR, run by TCRdb on the multiplex PCR reads, gives a single entry per CDR3 protein. The table has roughly 190,000 distinct CDR3 sequences, around 85% seen once; the top ten hold approximately 18%. The sequenced material came from tumor tissue from primary liver carcinoma. Source of these receptors: a man aged 35-49 years with primary liver carcinoma and hepatitis B virus infection.

With respect to this clonotype: One junction end disagrees with the germline gene, perhaps due to a read error. This chain connects TRBV5-8 to TRBJ2-1; no clear D. From germline, CDR1 is SGHTS and CDR2 YDEGEE. CDR3 length: 15 residues. The CDR3 here is CASSPLVMRGFEQLF. The CDR3 nucleotides read TGTGCCAGCAGCCCCTTAGTAATGAGAGGCTTTGAGCAGTTATTC.

Worth noting for this clonotype: No conserved phenylalanine or tryptophan is present at the end of the CDR3, so a read error is the likely explanation. The chain combines TRBV6-2 or TRBV6-3 with TRBJ2-7; 7 nucleotides align to TRBD2. The CDR3 loop spans 15 amino acids. The germline V gene has CDR1 MNHEY and CDR2 SVGEGT. Here the CDR3 DNA reads TGTGCCAACAGCACTCCGACTAGCAGAGGGTACGAACAGTACTTA. Amino acid sequence: CANSTPTSRGYEQYL.

Concerning this clonotype: The final CDR3 position lacks the conserved phenylalanine or tryptophan, pointing to a likely read error. The genes are TRBV11-3 and TRBJ2-3, with 7 bases identical to TRBD2. J lost 6 bases, V lost 3 bases, and 9 bases had no gene match. The germline gives CDR1 SGHNT, CDR2 YENEEA. The CDR3 totals 15 residues. CDR3 protein: CASSFNGRRTDTQYS. DNA for the CDR3: TGTGCCAGCAGCTTTAACGGGAGGCGGACGGATACGCAGTATTCT.

A word on this clonotype: One end of the junction varies from germline; a read error may be responsible. V usage is TRBV5-1 and J usage is TRBJ2-3; 11 bases agree with TRBD2. The CDR3 sequence is 17 residues long. Germline V gives CDR1 SGHRS, CDR2 YFSETQ. CDR3 loop: CTSSRTPGLAGTDTQYF. CDR3 in DNA: TGTACCAGCAGCAGGACTCCGGGACTAGCGGGCACAGATACGCAGTATTTT. Together with reference TRBV5-1 and TRBJ2-3, the CDR3 gives the full variable domain: KAGVTQTPRYLIKTRGQQVTLSCSPISGHRSVSWYQQTPGQGLQFLFEYFSETQRNKGNFPGRFSGRQFSNSRSEMNVSTLELGDSALYLCTSSRTPGLAGTDTQYFGPGTRLTVL.

Concerning this clonotype: A read error may account for a junction end that differs from germline. The chain is built from TRBV5-6 and TRBJ1-1; D might be TRBD1 (5 bases). The CDR3 has 14 residues. From germline, CDR1 is SGHDT and CDR2 YYEEEE. In DNA, the CDR3 is TGTGACAGCAGCCGGGGGAGGGATTTCACTGAAGCTTTCTTC. The encoded protein is CDSSRGRDFTEAFF.

The genes are TRBV10-1 and TRBJ2-7; TRBD2 is a possible D gene (6 bases). The germline V gene encodes CDR1 WNHNN and CDR2 SYGVQD (reference sequence). This CDR3 is built from 14 residues. V lost 4 bases and J 4 bases, leaving 14 bases between the germline ends. The CDR3 spells CASSGETRVYEQYF. In DNA, the CDR3 is TGCGCCAGCAGTGGGGAGACTAGGGTATACGAGCAGTACTTC.

For this clonotype: One junction end does not reproduce the germline sequence, and a read error may be involved. The genes are TRBV5-6 and TRBJ2-4; D is undetermined. The CDR3 covers 12 residues. CDR1 is SGHDT and CDR2 is YYEEEE in the germline V gene. This chain's CDR3 is CASRWSTVPQYF. CDR3 nucleotide sequence: TGCGCCAGCAGATGGTCGACCGTGCCTCAGTACTTC.

Notes on this clonotype: At one end, the junction sequence differs from germline, possibly due to a read error. The chain joins TRBV6-2 or TRBV6-3 to TRBJ2-7; 7 positions match TRBD1. Germline V CDR1 and CDR2: MNHEY, SVGEGT. The CDR3 runs to 14 residues. The CDR3 here is CAGSLRDRAHKQYF. Here the CDR3 DNA reads TGTGCCGGCAGCCTCCGAGACAGGGCCCACAAGCAATACTTC.

With respect to this clonotype: One junction end does not reproduce the germline sequence, and a read error may be involved. This chain links TRBV29-1 with TRBJ2-1, with TRBD2 matching over 13 bases. The germline V gene encodes CDR1 SQVTM and CDR2 ANQGSEA. The CDR3 spans 16 residues. CDR3 in amino acids: CNVRTSGRGFMSEQYF. CDR3 nucleotide sequence: TGCAACGTTAGGACTAGCGGGAGAGGATTTATGAGTGAGCAGTACTTT.

On this clonotype itself: One junction end does not reproduce the germline sequence, and a read error may be involved. The CDR3 DNA is TGTACCAGCAGAGATCCGGGACAGAGGAATCAGCCCCAGCATTTT. Protein: CTSRDPGQRNQPQHF. The chain links TRBV6-1 to TRBJ1-5; 7 bases line up with TRBD1. Germline V CDR1 and CDR2: MNHNS, SASEGT. CDR3 length: 15 residues.

In the case of this clonotype: Possible read error: a much larger clone is one base away. The chain combines TRBV2 with TRBJ2-1; possibly TRBD2 for D (5 bases). This CDR3 has 13 amino acids. Germline V gene sequence: CDR1 SNHLY, CDR2 FYNNEI. The CDR3 DNA is TGTGACAGCAGCGGTCCTTCCTACAATGAGCAGTTCTTC. It encodes CDSSGPSYNEQFF.

Comment on this clonotype: A read error may account for a junction end that differs from germline. The chain recombines TRBV6-2 or TRBV6-3 with TRBJ2-1, with 7 positions matching TRBD2. CDR1 and CDR2 from the germline V gene are MNHEY and SVGEGT. CDR3 length: 15 residues. The CDR3 sequence is CASSYTAGVLNEQFF. The CDR3, as DNA: TGTGCCAGCAGTTACACGGCGGGAGTCCTCAATGAGCAGTTTTTC.

With respect to this clonotype: The junction departs from germline at one end; a sequencing error may be responsible. The CDR3 coding sequence is TGTGCCAGCAGTTACACCCTAAGGGGGACCTACACCGGGGAGCTGTTGTTT. Residues: CASSYTLRGTYTGELLF. The chain carries TRBV6-2 or TRBV6-3 and TRBJ2-2, with a tentative D call TRBD1 (6 bases). The CDR3 runs to 17 residues. Germline assignment: CDR1 MNHEY and CDR2 SVGEGT.

V gene TRBV14 combines with J gene TRBJ2-2; tentatively, D is TRBD2 (5 bases). The CDR3 is 13 amino acids. V was shortened by 5 bases and J by 11 bases, with 15 bases between the two germline ends. Looked up from germline, CDR1 is SGHDN and CDR2 is FVKESK. CDR3 in amino acids: CASSSQISGELFF. CDR3 in DNA: TGTGCCAGCAGCTCTCAGATCAGCGGTGAGCTGTTTTTT.

This chain connects TRBV6-2 or TRBV6-3 to TRBJ2-7, with 9 positions matching TRBD2. The CDR3 spans 15 residues. CDR1 is MNHEY, CDR2 SVGEGT, per germline. CDR3 loop: CVRSTPTSGEYEQYF. CDR3 coding DNA: TGTGTCAGGAGCACTCCGACTAGCGGAGAGTACGAGCAGTACTTC.

This chain links TRBV11-1 with TRBJ2-3; D tentatively reads TRBD1 or TRBD2 (5 bases each). Trimming pared 3 bases from V and 1 base from J, leaving 23 bases between. CDR1 is SGHAT and CDR2 is FQDESV in the germline V gene (reference sequence). The CDR3 runs 19 residues. CDR3 region: CASSFGGNSVGVRTDTQYF. Written as DNA, the CDR3 is TGTGCCAGCAGCTTTGGGGGAAACTCTGTTGGAGTCCGCACAGATACGCAGTATTTT.

The gene calls are TRBV9 and TRBJ2-7; D unclear. The V end lost 0 bases, the J end lost 2 bases, and 12 bases lay between the germline ends. This CDR3 has 15 amino acids. The germline gives CDR1 SGDLS, CDR2 YYNGEE. CDR3 protein: CASSVDSAATYEQYF. CDR3 DNA sequence: TGTGCCAGCAGCGTAGACTCTGCCGCTACCTACGAGCAGTACTTC.

In the case of this clonotype: This may be a read error: a much more frequent sequence differs by one nucleotide. This chain links TRBV5-4 with TRBJ2-1; 13 nucleotides agree with TRBD2. V lost 7 bases and J lost 9; bases outside the gene matches: 10. The CDR3 has 15 residues. Germline V lookup: CDR1 SGHNT, CDR2 YYREEE (reference sequence). The CDR3 region has the DNA TGTGCCAGCGGCCACGGGACTAGCGGGAATATTGAGCAGTTCTTC. Amino acids: CASGHGTSGNIEQFF.

This chain joins TRBV10-2 and TRBJ1-1; no clear D. Trimming stripped 11 bases from V and 7 bases from J, with 14 bases between. Looked up from germline, CDR1 is WSHSY and CDR2 is SAAADI. The CDR3 totals 11 residues. Here the CDR3 reads CACIHLNEAFF. The CDR3 bases are TGCGCCTGCATCCACCTCAATGAAGCTTTCTTT.

CDR3 nucleotides: TGTGCCAACAATGAGGATACAGGGGGGGGTTCCTACGAGCAGTACTTC. Protein product: CANNEDTGGGSYEQYF. The chain carries TRBV6-1 and TRBJ2-7; D perhaps matches TRBD1 (8 bases). V gave up 10 bases and J gave up 1 base, with 23 bases separating them. Looked up from germline, CDR1 is MNHNS and CDR2 is SASEGT. The CDR3 sequence is 16 residues long.

The chain joins TRBV5-5 to TRBJ1-2; D possibly corresponds to TRBD1 (5 bases). The CDR3 consists of 13 residues. Deletions cut 5 bases from V and 5 bases from J, with 13 bases between. Germline V gene sequence: CDR1 SGHKS, CDR2 YYEKEE (reference sequence). DNA for the CDR3: TGTGCCAGCAGGGTGACGGGACCTTATGGCTACACCTTC. Amino acids: CASRVTGPYGYTF.